This TCR beta chain appears in the sequencing data of a study of PD-L1 blockade in urothelial cancer. Across the whole study: Counts from blood samples showed a median of around 150,000 T cells.

Sample time point: peripheral blood 6 weeks after treatment start. For each patient, 1 to 8 samples were obtained, pretreatment and on-treatment. From germline, CDR1 is MNHNS and CDR2 SASEGT. CDR3 length equals 13 residues. After removal of 6 bases from V and 4 bases from J, the junction contained 3 bases not matched to a gene. Each PCR contained spiked-in synthetic TCR analog templates. Some clones are missing from TCRdb's copy, which holds only in-frame ones; the method was immunoSEQ multiplex PCR. The sample carries under 150,000 clones, around nine tenths recorded once. The clonotype was recovered from a man aged 60 to 75 with urothelial cancer. This material consisted of PBMCs, taken around atezolizumab (anti-PD-L1) treatment. The chain employs TRBV6-1 and TRBJ2-7, with 10 bases matching TRBD1. Here the CDR3 reads CASREGQGYEQYF. Written as DNA, the CDR3 is TGTGCCAGCAGGGAGGGACAGGGGTACGAGCAGTACTTC.